This entry is about one T cell receptor beta chain. The antigen is not known. Per the original methods: As immunoSEQ supplied junction-only sequences (without quality scores), filtering differed. TCRdb's table, derived via immunoSEQ multiplex PCR, lists solely in-frame clones and lacks some. V, J and clone size are those of that table, while D and trimming were read from the DNA. Among around 700,000 clones listed, about 74% were seen once. These data originate in a study of shared clonotypes between healthy human individuals. Broader study findings: Larger richness was generally estimated for naive than memory subsets. Deeper or shallower sequencing was expected to change how clonotypes are shared among donors.

There were no recent acute infections or vaccinations among the donors, who were healthy HIV-negative adults. CDR1 MNHEY and CDR2 SMNVEV come from the germline V gene (reference sequence). J gave up 0 bases and V 7 bases, and 3 bases lay outside the gene matches. This CDR3 has 14 residues. The TCR sequence derives from a woman in her twenties or thirties in good health. The chain uses TRBV27 and TRBJ1-5, with 7 bases identical to TRBD1. Sequences were obtained from memory CD4+ T cells sorted from blood. The subset: CD45RA-negative fraction. CDR3 in amino acids: CASKTGTSNQPQHF. The CDR3 DNA reads TGTGCCAGCAAGACAGGGACTAGCAATCAGCCCCAGCATTTT.